This passage covers 18 T cell receptor beta chains from one sample sequenced in a study of molecular identifiers for immune sequencing clone quantification. TCRdb used MiXCR to reprocess the PCR reads, holding one entry per CDR3 protein. The table shows over 50,000 distinct CDR3 sequences, with about a third occurring only once. Sequencing used naive CD8+ T cells from blood, with Jurkat cell RNA spiked in. As for subset: FACS-sorted CD8+CD4-CCR7+CD45RA+ naive T cells. Source of these receptors: a human donor in good health. Some libraries in this study had Jurkat cell RNA spiked in.

This clonotype showed up many times. V is TRBV7-8 and J is TRBJ2-1; possible D gene TRBD1, 6 bases. The CDR3 runs to 13 residues. Germline V gives CDR1 SGHVS, CDR2 FQNEAQ. Trimming pared 6 bases from V and 6 bases from J, leaving 12 bases between. In nucleotides, the CDR3 is TGTGCCAGCAGAGGGGGATTAGCCAATGAGCAGTTCTTC. It encodes CASRGGLANEQFF. Filled out from reference TRBV7-8 and TRBJ2-1, the complete variable domain reads GAGVSQSPRYKVAKRGQDVALRCDPISGHVSLFWYQQALGQGPEFLTYFQNEAQLDKSGLPSDRFFAERPEGSVSTLKIQRTQQEDSAVYLCASRGGLANEQFFGPGTRLTVL.

This clonotype was counted ten times or more. V and J are TRBV29-1 and TRBJ2-2, with D possibly called TRBD1 or TRBD2 (5 bases each). The CDR3 totals 14 residues. The germline V and J ends were trimmed by 7 bases and 6 bases, with 18 bases remaining between them. CDR1 is SQVTM, CDR2 ANQGSEA, per germline. CDR3 residues: CSATGTHLAGELFF. The DNA for the CDR3 is TGCAGCGCAACCGGGACCCATCTCGCCGGGGAGCTGTTTTTT.

This clonotype has ten or more counts. The chain employs TRBV2 and TRBJ2-2; D may be TRBD1 (5 bases). CDR1 and CDR2 from the germline V gene are SNHLY and FYNNEI. V lost 7 bases and J 0 bases, leaving 12 bases between the germline ends. This CDR3 spans 15 amino acids. The CDR3: CASKDTLANTGELFF. The CDR3 DNA sequence: TGTGCCAGCAAGGACACTCTCGCGAACACCGGGGAGCTGTTTTTT. Together with reference TRBV2 and TRBJ2-2, the CDR3 gives the full variable domain: EPEVTQTPSHQVTQMGQEVILRCVPISNHLYFYWYRQILGQKVEFLVSFYNNEISEKSEIFDDQFSVERPDGSNFTLKIRSTKLEDSAMYFCASKDTLANTGELFFGEGSRLTVL.

The chain links TRBV7-9 to TRBJ2-5; no clear D. V was shortened by 4 bases and J by 0 bases, with 9 bases between the two germline ends. The CDR3 is 14 residues long. Germline-derived CDR1 and CDR2 are SEHNR and FQNEAQ (reference sequence). The CDR3 DNA is TGTGCCAGCAGCTCGCCGTTGGACCAAGAGACCCAGTACTTC. It yields the protein CASSSPLDQETQYF.

This clonotype was seen more than once but under ten times. The rearrangement uses TRBV11-1 and TRBJ2-3, with D tentatively TRBD1 or TRBD2 (5 bases each). The ends were cut back, 6 bases at V and 0 bases at J, with 19 bases in the middle. The CDR3 has 17 residues. The germline V gene encodes CDR1 SGHAT and CDR2 FQDESV (reference sequence). CDR3 sequence reads: CASSLARDHSSTDTQYF. Here the CDR3 DNA reads TGTGCCAGCAGTCTGGCCAGGGACCACTCTAGCACAGATACGCAGTATTTT.

This clonotype was counted between two and nine times. The chain recombines TRBV13 with TRBJ2-3; D gene unclear. CDR3 length equals 15 residues. V shed 6 bases and J shed 2 bases, with 15 bases lying between them. Germline V gene lookup returns CDR1 PRHDT and CDR2 FYEKMQ (reference sequence). DNA of the CDR3: TGTGCCAGCAGGACGCGGAGCTTGGTCACAGATACGCAGTATTTT. It codes for CASRTRSLVTDTQYF.

Points on this clonotype: Since a much larger clone is just one base distant, this may be a read error. The CDR3 region is CATGTGGTRELFF. The CDR3 DNA is TGTGCCACCGGGACTGGAGGGACCAGGGAGCTGTTTTTT. The chain has TRBV15 and TRBJ2-2, with D maybe TRBD2 (6 bases). This CDR3 has 13 amino acids. Germline assignment: CDR1 LNHNV and CDR2 YYDKDF (reference sequence). Trimming took off 8 bases at V and 9 bases at J, with 16 bases between the two ends.

As to this clonotype: One end of the junction does not line up with germline, which may come from a read error. The chain links TRBV6-1 to TRBJ1-2, with TRBD1 matching over 8 bases. The CDR3 is made up of 14 amino acids. Germline V gene data show CDR1 as MNHNS and CDR2 as SASEGT. The CDR3 region is CVSGWTGLNYGYTF. CDR3 DNA sequence: TGTGTCAGCGGATGGACAGGGTTGAACTATGGCTACACCTTC.

To note about this clonotype: A much larger clonotype is one base distant, so this may be a read error. The chain recombines TRBV7-9 with TRBJ2-7, with D possibly matching TRBD2 (6 bases). Looked up from germline, CDR1 is SEHNR and CDR2 is FQNEAQ (reference sequence). The CDR3 length is 15 residues. CDR3: CASSPPGLLGYEQNF. Here the CDR3 DNA reads TGTGCCAGCAGCCCCCCGGGACTGCTTGGATACGAGCAGAACTTC.

The V and J genes are TRBV6-5 and TRBJ2-7, with D perhaps given as TRBD1 or TRBD2 (5 bases each). Germline V gene sequence: CDR1 MNHEY, CDR2 SVGAGI. The CDR3 has 14 amino acids. With 3 bases removed from V and 6 bases from J, the gap between germline ends came to 15 bases. CDR3 DNA: TGTGCCAGCAGTTATGCCACAGGTGGAGGCGAGCAGTACTTC. Residues: CASSYATGGGEQYF.

Comments on this clonotype: This may be a read error, as it is one base from a much larger clone. The J gene is TRBJ1-4, the V gene TRBV4-2, with TRBD1 as a possible D gene (6 bases). The CDR3 is 14 residues long. CDR1 LGHNA and CDR2 YNFKEQ come from the germline V gene. Trimming pared 2 bases from V and 5 bases from J, leaving 9 bases between. The CDR3 nucleotides read TGTGCCAGCAGCCAAACAACAGGGAATGAAAAACTGTTTTTT. Translation: CASSQTTGNEKLFF.

This clonotype occurred a few times. The rearrangement links TRBV6-2 or TRBV6-3 to TRBJ2-7; the D gene is possibly TRBD2 (5 bases). There are 12 residues in the CDR3. V lost 9 bases and J 0 bases, leaving 9 bases between the germline ends. CDR1 is MNHEY and CDR2 is SVGEGT in the germline V gene. In DNA, the CDR3 is TGTGCCAGTCCAGCGGCCTCCTACGAGCAGTACTTC. Protein sequence: CASPAASYEQYF.

This clonotype was seen at least ten times. The CDR3 DNA is TGTGCCAGCAGCGACGACAGCCCCCCATTTACGCAGTATTTT. Translating it yields CASSDDSPPFTQYF. This chain connects TRBV9 to TRBJ2-3, with a tentative D call TRBD1 (5 bases). Germline V gene sequence: CDR1 SGDLS, CDR2 YYNGEE. The V end lost 3 bases, the J end lost 8 bases, and 16 bases lay between the germline ends. The CDR3 length is 14 residues.

The rearrangement joins TRBV14 to TRBJ1-1; D gene unclear. V was trimmed by 1 base and J by 6 bases, leaving 9 bases between them. Germline V gene sequence: CDR1 SGHDN, CDR2 FVKESK. This CDR3 has 13 residues. Here the CDR3 reads CASSQGGWAEAFF. CDR3 DNA: TGTGCCAGCAGCCAAGGGGGTTGGGCTGAAGCTTTCTTT.

A few counts support this clonotype. The gene calls are TRBV18 and TRBJ2-2, with D uncertain. Between the trimmed V and J ends, which lost 4 bases and 6 bases, there was a span of 18 bases. This CDR3 is 16 amino acids long. Looked up from germline, CDR1 is KGHSH and CDR2 is LQKENI. CDR3 protein: CASSRTEAIFPGELFF. For the CDR3, the DNA is TGTGCCAGCTCACGGACGGAAGCTATCTTCCCCGGGGAGCTGTTTTTT.

The chain recombines TRBV11-2 with TRBJ2-1, with 10 bases aligning to TRBD2. The J call may be mistaken, given a closer DNA end match to TRBJ2-7. This CDR3 is 16 amino acids long. In germline, CDR1 is SGHAT, CDR2 FQNNGV. CDR3 bases: TGTGCCAGCAGCTTGACTAGCGGGTACGCCTACAATGAGCAGTACTTC. This codes for CASSLTSGYAYNEQYF.

This clonotype was recorded many times. The V and J genes are TRBV28 and TRBJ2-3; D remains unclear. The V end lost 5 bases, the J end lost 7 bases, and 7 bases lay between the germline ends. This CDR3 is built from 11 residues. Germline lookup yields CDR1 MDHEN and CDR2 SYDVKM. This CDR3 is CASSRTNTQYF. In DNA, the CDR3 is TGTGCCAGCAGTCGGACGAATACGCAGTATTTT. The variable domain in full, with the rest retrieved from reference TRBV28 and TRBJ2-3, is DVKVTQSSRYLVKRTGEKVFLECVQDMDHENMFWYRQDPGLGLRLIYFSYDVKMKEKGDIPEGYSVSREKKERFSLILESASTNQTSMYLCASSRTNTQYFGPGTRLTVL.

A remark on this clonotype: An end of the junction does not agree with germline; a read error may underlie this. This chain links TRBV7-6 with TRBJ2-5, with 11 bases aligning to TRBD2. The CDR3 extends over 21 amino acids. Germline V CDR1 and CDR2: SGHVS, FNYEAQ. The CDR3 is CASCLFRVAIGTSGSQETQYF. Here the CDR3 DNA reads TGTGCCAGCTGCTTATTTCGGGTGGCTATCGGGACTAGCGGTTCTCAAGAGACCCAGTACTTC.